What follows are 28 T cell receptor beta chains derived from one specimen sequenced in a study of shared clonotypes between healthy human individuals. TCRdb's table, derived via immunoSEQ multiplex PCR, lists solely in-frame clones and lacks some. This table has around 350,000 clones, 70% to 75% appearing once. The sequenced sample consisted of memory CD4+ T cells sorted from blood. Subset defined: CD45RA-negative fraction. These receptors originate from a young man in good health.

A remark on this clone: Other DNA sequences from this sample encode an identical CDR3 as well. The CDR3 reads CASSVAGGRNEQFF. Written as DNA, the CDR3 is TGTGCCAGCAGTGTAGCGGGAGGGCGTAATGAGCAGTTCTTC. The chain is built from TRBV6-4 and TRBJ2-1, with 11 bases lining up with TRBD2. This CDR3 comprises 14 residues. V lost 4 bases and J lost 7; bases outside the gene matches: 3. Per germline, CDR1 MRHNA and CDR2 SNTAGT.

CDR3 nucleotide sequence: TGTGCCAGCAGTGAATCCGGTCCAGTCCACGAGCAGTACTTC. Amino acid sequence: CASSESGPVHEQYF. V usage is TRBV6-1 and J usage is TRBJ2-7; D is undetermined. There are 14 residues in the CDR3. V lost 2 bases and J 5 bases, leaving 13 bases between the germline ends. The germline V gene encodes CDR1 MNHNS and CDR2 SASEGT.

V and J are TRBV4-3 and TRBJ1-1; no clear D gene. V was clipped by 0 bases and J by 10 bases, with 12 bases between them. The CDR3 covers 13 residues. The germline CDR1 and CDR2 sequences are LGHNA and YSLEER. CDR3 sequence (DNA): TGCGCCAGCAGCCAAGATTTAGGCCTTGGAGCTTTCTTT. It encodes CASSQDLGLGAFF.

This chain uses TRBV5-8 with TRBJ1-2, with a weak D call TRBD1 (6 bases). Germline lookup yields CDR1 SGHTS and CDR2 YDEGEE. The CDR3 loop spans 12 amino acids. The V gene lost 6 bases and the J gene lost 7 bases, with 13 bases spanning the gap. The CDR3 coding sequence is TGTGCCAGCAACCAGAACAGGGCTGGCTACACCTTC. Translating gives CASNQNRAGYTF. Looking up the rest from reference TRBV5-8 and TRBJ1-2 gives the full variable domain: EAGVTQSPTHLIKTRGQQATLRCSPISGHTSVYWYQQALGLGLQFLLWYDEGEERNRGNFPPRFSGRQFPNYSSELNVNALELEDSALYLCASNQNRAGYTFGSGTRLTVV.

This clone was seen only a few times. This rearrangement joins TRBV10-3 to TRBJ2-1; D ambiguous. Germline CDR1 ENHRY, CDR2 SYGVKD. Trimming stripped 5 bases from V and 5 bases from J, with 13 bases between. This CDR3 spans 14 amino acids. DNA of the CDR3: TGTGCCATCAGTACCCTGGACGGCAACAATGAGCAGTTCTTC. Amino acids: CAISTLDGNNEQFF.

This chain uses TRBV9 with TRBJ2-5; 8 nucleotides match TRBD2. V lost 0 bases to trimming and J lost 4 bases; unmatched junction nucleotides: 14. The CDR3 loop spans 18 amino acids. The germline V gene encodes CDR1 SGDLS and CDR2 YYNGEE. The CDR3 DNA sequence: TGTGCCAGCAGCGTAGGGAGGGGGTACTATACTAGCGGAGAGACCCAGTACTTC. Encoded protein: CASSVGRGYYTSGETQYF.

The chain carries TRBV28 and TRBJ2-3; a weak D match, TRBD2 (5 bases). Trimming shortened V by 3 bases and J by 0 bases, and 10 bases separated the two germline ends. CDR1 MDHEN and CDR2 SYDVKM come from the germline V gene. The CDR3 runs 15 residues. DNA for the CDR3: TGTGCCAGCAGTTTGTTGTCTAGCAGCACAGATACGCAGTATTTT. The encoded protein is CASSLLSSSTDTQYF. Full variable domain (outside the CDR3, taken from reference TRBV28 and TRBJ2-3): DVKVTQSSRYLVKRTGEKVFLECVQDMDHENMFWYRQDPGLGLRLIYFSYDVKMKEKGDIPEGYSVSREKKERFSLILESASTNQTSMYLCASSLLSSSTDTQYFGPGTRLTVL.

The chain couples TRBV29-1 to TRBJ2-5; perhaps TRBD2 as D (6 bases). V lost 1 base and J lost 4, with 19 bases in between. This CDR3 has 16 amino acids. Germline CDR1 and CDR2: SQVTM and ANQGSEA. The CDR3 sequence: CSVEGTGLLRLETQYF. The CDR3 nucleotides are TGCAGCGTTGAAGGGACCGGACTACTAAGGTTAGAGACCCAGTACTTC.

The CDR3 bases are TGTGCCAGCAGTGCTCGGCAGGACGAGGGAGATACGCAGTATTTT. Translation gives CASSARQDEGDTQYF. J is TRBJ2-3 and V is TRBV6-1, with a weak D call TRBD2 (5 bases). Trimming removed 4 bases from V and 5 bases from J, with 16 bases in between. Germline-derived CDR1 and CDR2 are MNHNS and SASEGT. The CDR3 spans 15 residues.

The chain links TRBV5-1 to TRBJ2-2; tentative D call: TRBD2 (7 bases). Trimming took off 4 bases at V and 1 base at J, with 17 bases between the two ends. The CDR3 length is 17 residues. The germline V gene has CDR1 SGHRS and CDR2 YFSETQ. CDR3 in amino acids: CASSPMGGALNTGELFF. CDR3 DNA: TGCGCCAGCAGCCCCATGGGGGGGGCGTTGAACACCGGGGAGCTGTTTTTT.

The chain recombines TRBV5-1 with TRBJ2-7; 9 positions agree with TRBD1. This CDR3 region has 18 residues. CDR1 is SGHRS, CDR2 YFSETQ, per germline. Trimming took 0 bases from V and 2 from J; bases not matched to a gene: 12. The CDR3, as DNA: TGCGCCAGCAGCTTGGGTCCCGGGGACAGGGCCAGGGCCTACGAGCAGTACTTC. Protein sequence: CASSLGPGDRARAYEQYF.

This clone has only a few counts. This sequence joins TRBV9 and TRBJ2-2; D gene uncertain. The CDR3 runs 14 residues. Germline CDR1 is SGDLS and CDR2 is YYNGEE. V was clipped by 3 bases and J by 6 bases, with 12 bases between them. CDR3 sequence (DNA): TGTGCCAGCAGCGAGGCGGTGGATCCCGGGGAGCTGTTTTTT. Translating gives CASSEAVDPGELFF.

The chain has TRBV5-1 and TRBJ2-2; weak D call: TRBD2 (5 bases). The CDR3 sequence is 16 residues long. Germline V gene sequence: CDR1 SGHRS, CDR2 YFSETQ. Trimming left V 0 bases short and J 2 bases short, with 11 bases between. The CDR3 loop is CASSLGQSGNTGELFF. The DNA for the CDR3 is TGCGCCAGCAGCTTGGGGCAGAGCGGAAACACCGGGGAGCTGTTTTTT.

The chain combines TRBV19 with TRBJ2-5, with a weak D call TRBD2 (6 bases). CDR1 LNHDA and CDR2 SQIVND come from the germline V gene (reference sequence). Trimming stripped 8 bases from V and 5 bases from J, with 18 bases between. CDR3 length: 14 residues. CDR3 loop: CASGGDRAWETQYF. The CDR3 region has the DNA TGTGCCAGTGGAGGGGATCGGGCGTGGGAGACCCAGTACTTC.

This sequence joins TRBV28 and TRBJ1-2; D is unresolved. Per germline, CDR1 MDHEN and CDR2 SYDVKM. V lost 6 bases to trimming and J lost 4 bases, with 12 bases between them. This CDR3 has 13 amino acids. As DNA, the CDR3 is TGTGCCAGCAGAAACAGAAACCTCTATGGCTACACCTTC. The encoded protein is CASRNRNLYGYTF.

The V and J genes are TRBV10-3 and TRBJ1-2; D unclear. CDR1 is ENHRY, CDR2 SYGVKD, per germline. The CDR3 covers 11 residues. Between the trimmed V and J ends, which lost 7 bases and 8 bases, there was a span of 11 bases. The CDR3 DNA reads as TGTGCCATCACACCCGGGGTCGGCTACACCTTC. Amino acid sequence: CAITPGVGYTF.

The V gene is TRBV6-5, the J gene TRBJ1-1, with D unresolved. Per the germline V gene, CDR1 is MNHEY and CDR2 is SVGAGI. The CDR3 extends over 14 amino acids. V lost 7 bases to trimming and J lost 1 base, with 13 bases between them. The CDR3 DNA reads TGTGCCAGCACGCGGACCTTCGAGAACACTGAAGCTTTCTTT. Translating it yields CASTRTFENTEAFF.

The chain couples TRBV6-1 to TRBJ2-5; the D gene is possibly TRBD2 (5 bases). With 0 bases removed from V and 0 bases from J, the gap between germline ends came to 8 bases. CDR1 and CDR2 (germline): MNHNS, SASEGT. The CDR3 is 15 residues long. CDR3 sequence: CASSEAPGYQETQYF. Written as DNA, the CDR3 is TGTGCCAGCAGTGAAGCGCCGGGGTACCAAGAGACCCAGTACTTC.

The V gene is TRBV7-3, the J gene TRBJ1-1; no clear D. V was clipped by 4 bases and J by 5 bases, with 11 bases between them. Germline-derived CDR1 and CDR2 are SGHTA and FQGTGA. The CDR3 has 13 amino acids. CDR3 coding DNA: TGTGCCAGCAGCTCCCCCCTTGGGACTGAAGCTTTCTTT. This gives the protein CASSSPLGTEAFF.

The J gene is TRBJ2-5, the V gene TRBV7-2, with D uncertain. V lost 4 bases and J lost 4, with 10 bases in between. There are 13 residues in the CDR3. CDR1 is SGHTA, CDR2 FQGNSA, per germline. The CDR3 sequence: CASSSQTSETQYF. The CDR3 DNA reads TGTGCCAGCAGCTCACAGACCTCAGAGACCCAGTACTTC.

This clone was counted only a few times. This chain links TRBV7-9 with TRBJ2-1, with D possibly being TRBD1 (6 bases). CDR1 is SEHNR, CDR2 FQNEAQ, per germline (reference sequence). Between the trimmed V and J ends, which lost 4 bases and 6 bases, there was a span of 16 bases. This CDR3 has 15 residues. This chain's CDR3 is CASSSFQLGGNEQFF. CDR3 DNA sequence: TGTGCCAGCAGCTCCTTTCAGTTAGGGGGCAATGAGCAGTTCTTC.

CDR3 nucleotides: TGTGCCAGCAGCTTAGGGGGGTTAAGCTCCTACAATGAGCAGTTCTTC. This gives the protein CASSLGGLSSYNEQFF. This chain uses TRBV13 with TRBJ2-1; no clear D. The CDR3 consists of 16 residues. Per the germline V gene, CDR1 is PRHDT and CDR2 is FYEKMQ (reference sequence). V was trimmed by 0 bases and J by 0 bases, leaving 9 bases between them. Based on the CDR3 plus reference TRBV13 and TRBJ2-1, the full variable domain is AAGVIQSPRHLIKEKRETATLKCYPIPRHDTVYWYQQGPGQDPQFLISFYEKMQSDKGSIPDRFSAQQFSDYHSELNMSSLELGDSALYFCASSLGGLSSYNEQFFGPGTRLTVL.

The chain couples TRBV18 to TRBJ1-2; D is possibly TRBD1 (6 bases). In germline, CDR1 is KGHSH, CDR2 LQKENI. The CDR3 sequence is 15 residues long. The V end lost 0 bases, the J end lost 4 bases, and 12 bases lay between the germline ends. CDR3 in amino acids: CASSPPNDRRYGYTF. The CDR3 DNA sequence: TGTGCCAGCTCACCACCGAACGACAGGCGCTATGGCTACACCTTC.

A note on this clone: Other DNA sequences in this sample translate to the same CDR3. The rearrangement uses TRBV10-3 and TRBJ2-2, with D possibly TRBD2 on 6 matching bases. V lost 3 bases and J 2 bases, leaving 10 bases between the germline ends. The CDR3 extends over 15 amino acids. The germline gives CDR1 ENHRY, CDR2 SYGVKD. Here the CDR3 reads CAISDRGANTGELFF. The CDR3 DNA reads TGTGCCATCAGTGATCGCGGGGCTAACACCGGGGAGCTGTTTTTT.

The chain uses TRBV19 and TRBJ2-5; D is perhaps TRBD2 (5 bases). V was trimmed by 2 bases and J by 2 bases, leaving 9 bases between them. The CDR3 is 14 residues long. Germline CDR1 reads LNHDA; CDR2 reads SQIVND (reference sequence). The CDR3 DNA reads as TGTGCCAGTAGTATATCGCGGAGGCAAGAGACCCAGTACTTC. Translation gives CASSISRRQETQYF.

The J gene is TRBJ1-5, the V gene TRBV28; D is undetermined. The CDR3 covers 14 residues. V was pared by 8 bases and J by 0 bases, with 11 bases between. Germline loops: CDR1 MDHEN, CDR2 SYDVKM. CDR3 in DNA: TGTGCCAGCCGAAGGCAGTATAGCAATCAGCCCCAGCATTTT. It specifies CASRRQYSNQPQHF.

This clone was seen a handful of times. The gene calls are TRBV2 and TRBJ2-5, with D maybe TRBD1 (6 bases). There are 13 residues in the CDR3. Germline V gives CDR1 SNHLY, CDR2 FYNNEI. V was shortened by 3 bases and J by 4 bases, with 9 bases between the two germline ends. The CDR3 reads CASSDRGPETQYF. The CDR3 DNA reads TGTGCCAGCAGTGACAGGGGACCAGAGACCCAGTACTTC.

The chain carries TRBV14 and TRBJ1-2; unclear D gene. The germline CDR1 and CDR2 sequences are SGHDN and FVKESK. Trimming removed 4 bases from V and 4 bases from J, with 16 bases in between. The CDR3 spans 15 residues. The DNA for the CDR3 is TGTGCCAGCAGCCCAAACCCACTTTCTAGCTATGGCTACACCTTC. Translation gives CASSPNPLSSYGYTF.